The 8 T cell receptor beta chains given below trace back to one sample, sequenced in a study of T cells in Graves' hyperthyroidism and ophthalmopathy. Amplified regions were TCR beta CDR3 sequences from RNA transcripts. TCR CDR3 regions were first amplified by RT-PCR with HTBI primers. Using its own MiXCR run on the multiplex PCR reads, TCRdb lists one record per CDR3 protein. Among hundreds of thousands of distinct CDR3 sequences listed, about 20% were seen once. The source material was blood. The receptors stem from a man aged 25 to 40 with Graves' ophthalmopathy.

This sequence joins TRBV24-1 and TRBJ2-2, with 8 bases identical to TRBD1. The V gene end was trimmed by 7 bases and the J gene end by 1 base; junction bases not matched to a gene: 7. CDR1 and CDR2 from the germline V gene are KGHDR and SFDVKD. CDR3 length: 16 amino acids. CDR3 sequence: CATRSSGTGNTGELFF. CDR3 coding DNA: TGTGCCACCAGAAGTTCCGGGACAGGGAACACCGGGGAGCTGTTTTTT.

The chain joins TRBV18 to TRBJ2-7; D might be TRBD1 (5 bases). Trimming stripped 2 bases from V and 6 bases from J, with 23 bases between. Germline loops: CDR1 KGHSH, CDR2 LQKENI. The length of the CDR3 is 17 residues. For the CDR3, the DNA is TGTGCCAGCTCACCAGTTTCACCCCAGGGAAGACAGTCCGAGCAGTACTTC. Translated, it gives CASSPVSPQGRQSEQYF.

The chain has TRBV5-1 and TRBJ1-6; 9 nucleotides agree with TRBD1. The CDR3 is made up of 16 amino acids. Looked up from germline, CDR1 is SGHRS and CDR2 is YFSETQ. Germline trimming cut 4 bases from V and 9 bases from J; bases unmatched to any gene: 11. CDR3 protein: CASSPTGGGSGSPLHF. DNA of the CDR3: TGCGCCAGCAGCCCGACAGGGGGTGGATCGGGTTCACCCCTCCACTTT.

The chain has TRBV20-1 and TRBJ2-6; D possibly uses TRBD1 or TRBD2 (5 bases each). The germline V and J ends were trimmed by 0 bases and 2 bases, with 5 bases remaining between them. Germline lookup yields CDR1 DFQATT and CDR2 SNEGSKA (reference sequence). The CDR3 is made up of 14 amino acids. The CDR3 region has the DNA TGCAGTGCTAGAGAGGGGGCTGGGGCCAACGTCCTGACTTTC. Translating it yields CSAREGAGANVLTF.

This clonotype was seen repeatedly, ten times or more. This chain joins TRBV28 and TRBJ1-1; D is undetermined. The germline V gene encodes CDR1 MDHEN and CDR2 SYDVKM. CDR3 length: 13 amino acids. V gave up 8 bases and J gave up 5 bases, with 15 bases separating them. The CDR3 DNA reads as TGTGCCAGCCGCGGCGGGGTCCGGACTGAAGCTTTCTTT. Translation: CASRGGVRTEAFF.

The chain employs TRBV18 and TRBJ2-2; no clear D gene. The germline V and J ends were trimmed by 3 bases and 7 bases, with 12 bases remaining between them. The CDR3 has 14 amino acids. The V gene's germline CDR1 is KGHSH and CDR2 LQKENI. As DNA, the CDR3 is TGTGCCAGCTCACCTGACTCCATGAACGGGGAGCTGTTTTTT. Protein sequence: CASSPDSMNGELFF.

The gene calls are TRBV2 and TRBJ1-1; D might be TRBD1 (6 bases). This CDR3 has 13 amino acids. V was trimmed by 7 bases and J by 6 bases, leaving 15 bases between them. Germline CDR1 reads SNHLY; CDR2 reads FYNNEI. CDR3 protein: CASILQGSAEAFF. In DNA form, the CDR3 reads TGTGCCAGCATCCTACAGGGAAGTGCTGAAGCTTTCTTT. Complete variable domain (other parts from reference TRBV2 and TRBJ1-1): EPEVTQTPSHQVTQMGQEVILRCVPISNHLYFYWYRQILGQKVEFLVSFYNNEISEKSEIFDDQFSVERPDGSNFTLKIRSTKLEDSAMYFCASILQGSAEAFFGQGTRLTVV.

The chain carries TRBV18 and TRBJ2-1; 7 bases match TRBD2. This CDR3 has 16 amino acids. Per germline, CDR1 KGHSH and CDR2 LQKENI. V lost 3 bases to trimming and J lost 7 bases; unmatched junction nucleotides: 12. The CDR3 coding sequence is TGTGCCAGCTCACCCACAGCGGGCGGGAGTGGGAATGAGCAGTTCTTC. Translation gives CASSPTAGGSGNEQFF.